A single sample gave rise to the 17 T cell receptor beta chains below, sequenced in a study of Tregs in tolerant kidney transplant recipients. Here immunoSEQ multiplex PCR was the method, and the copy in TCRdb shows in-frame clones only, minus some. Of about 81,000 clones in the sample, 90% to 95% are singletons; the top ten hold roughly 1.4%. Recipients received nonmyeloablative bone marrow transplants from related graft donors, with transient mixed chimerism. The starting material was CD4+ T cells from blood (PBMCs), obtained 24 months after the transplant. All receptors derive from a human patient who received a combined kidney and bone marrow transplant. Part of the T cells may come from the graft donor.

The gene calls are TRBV5-1 and TRBJ2-2; TRBD1 agrees at 7 bases. Germline assignment: CDR1 SGHRS and CDR2 YFSETQ. The CDR3 contains 15 residues. The V and J ends lost 6 bases and 5 bases, in that order; junction bases with no gene match: 10. DNA for the CDR3: TGCGCCAGCACCGAGGGACAGCCACTAACCGGGGAGCTGTTTTTT. It encodes CASTEGQPLTGELFF.

The V call is TRBV4-3, the J call TRBJ2-3, with 10 bases aligning to TRBD2. There are 16 residues in the CDR3. V lost 6 bases, J lost 0 bases, and 6 bases stayed unmatched. In germline, CDR1 is LGHNA, CDR2 YSLEER. DNA of the CDR3: TGCGCCAGCAGTTGGACTAGCGGACAAAGCACAGATACGCAGTATTTT. This sequence encodes CASSWTSGQSTDTQYF.

The chain links TRBV10-3 to TRBJ2-5; D is unclear. V was cut by 2 bases and J by 7 bases, with 17 bases left in between. Germline assignment: CDR1 ENHRY and CDR2 SYGVKD. This CDR3 is built from 15 residues. CDR3 bases: TGTGCCATCAGTGAGCTTTCTCTGTCCCACGGGACCCAGTACTTC. Its protein product is CAISELSLSHGTQYF.

The chain has TRBV9 and TRBJ2-5; 7 bases are a match to TRBD2. Germline V CDR1 and CDR2: SGDLS, YYNGEE. V lost 1 base, J lost 2 bases, and 5 bases stayed unmatched. The CDR3 spans 15 residues. The chain's CDR3 is CASSVMGGGQETQYF. The CDR3 nucleotides read TGTGCCAGCAGCGTAATGGGGGGAGGGCAAGAGACCCAGTACTTC.

This clone is deemed medium-sized. The chain joins TRBV5-1 to TRBJ1-5, with D unclear. This CDR3 comprises 14 residues. Trimming removed 1 base from V and 5 bases from J, with 10 bases in between. CDR1 is SGHRS, CDR2 YFSETQ, per germline. This CDR3 reads CASSLSPGDQPQHF. The CDR3 DNA follows: TGCGCCAGCAGCTTGTCCCCAGGCGATCAGCCCCAGCATTTT.

This chain links TRBV4-2 with TRBJ2-7; 10 bases align to TRBD2. Germline lookup yields CDR1 LGHNA and CDR2 YNFKEQ. This CDR3 region has 20 residues. After removal of 0 bases from V and 2 bases from J, the junction contained 16 bases not matched to a gene. CDR3 protein: CASSQEFGLAGEVRAYEQYF. In nucleotides, the CDR3 is TGTGCCAGCAGCCAAGAATTCGGCCTAGCGGGGGAAGTAAGAGCCTACGAGCAGTACTTC.

A single count supports this clone. The chain couples TRBV5-5 to TRBJ2-3; 9 nucleotides align to TRBD2. The ends lost 1 base at V and 5 bases at J; junction bases unmatched: 14. This CDR3 region has 18 residues. Looked up from germline, CDR1 is SGHKS and CDR2 is YYEKEE (reference sequence). CDR3 sequence: CASSLWGSAGGPVDTQYF. As DNA, the CDR3 is TGTGCCAGCAGCTTGTGGGGGTCGGCGGGAGGGCCGGTAGATACGCAGTATTTT.

The V and J genes are TRBV7-3 and TRBJ2-3; 8 bases line up with TRBD1. There are 14 residues in the CDR3. V was clipped by 6 bases and J by 3 bases; unmatched bases: 5. Germline CDR1 and CDR2: SGHTA and FQGTGA. CDR3 amino acids: CASRPRQGTDTQYF. The DNA of the CDR3 is TGTGCCAGCAGGCCTCGACAGGGGACAGATACGCAGTATTTT. Complete variable domain (other parts from reference TRBV7-3 and TRBJ2-3): GAGVSQTPSNKVTEKGKYVELRCDPISGHTALYWYRQSLGQGPEFLIYFQGTGAADDSGLPNDRFFAVRPEGSVSTLKIQRTERGDSAVYLCASRPRQGTDTQYFGPGTRLTVL.

The chain combines TRBV7-3 with TRBJ2-1, with 11 bases lining up with TRBD2. Trimming removed 4 bases from V and 3 bases from J; junction bases left unmatched: 5. Germline CDR1 is SGHTA and CDR2 is FQGTGA. The CDR3 has 16 residues. The CDR3 nucleotides read TGTGCCAGCAGCTCGGGGACTAGCGGTCTCTACAATGAGCAGTTCTTC. Translating it yields CASSSGTSGLYNEQFF.

The chain recombines TRBV19 with TRBJ1-3; D not certain. The V end lost 2 bases, the J end lost 2 bases, and 10 bases lay between the germline ends. Germline lookup yields CDR1 LNHDA and CDR2 SQIVND (reference sequence). CDR3 length: 15 amino acids. As DNA, the CDR3 is TGTGCCAGTAGTATAAATCGGGAGGCTGGAAACACCATATATTTT. Translated, it gives CASSINREAGNTIYF.

This sequence joins TRBV27 and TRBJ1-5, with 7 nucleotides matching TRBD1. This CDR3 is built from 17 residues. Trimming cost V 6 bases and J 0 bases; bases outside gene matches: 11. Looked up from germline, CDR1 is MNHEY and CDR2 is SMNVEV (reference sequence). The CDR3 reads CASSPGTAAYSNQPQHF. For the CDR3, the DNA is TGTGCCAGCAGCCCCGGGACAGCCGCTTATAGCAATCAGCCCCAGCATTTT.

This chain uses TRBV5-1 with TRBJ1-2; unclear D gene. Germline CDR1 reads SGHRS; CDR2 reads YFSETQ. Trimming shortened V by 0 bases and J by 6 bases, and 15 bases separated the two germline ends. The CDR3 totals 15 residues. In nucleotides, the CDR3 is TGCGCCAGCAGCTTGGCCCCGCCGGGTGTAAATGGCTACACCTTC. This encodes CASSLAPPGVNGYTF.

This sequence joins TRBV6-6 and TRBJ2-2; D uncertain. This CDR3 has 13 residues. V shed 5 bases and J shed 4 bases, with 8 bases lying between them. Per germline, CDR1 MNHNY and CDR2 SVGAGI (reference sequence). The CDR3 sequence: CASSAGFTGELFF. The CDR3 nucleotides are TGTGCCAGCAGTGCAGGTTTCACCGGGGAGCTGTTTTTT.

V usage is TRBV7-2 and J usage is TRBJ2-7; no clear D gene. CDR1 SGHTA and CDR2 FQGNSA come from the germline V gene. V lost 2 bases, J lost 4 bases, and 9 bases lay in between. This CDR3 spans 13 amino acids. The DNA for the CDR3 is TGTGCCAGCAGCTTAAGTAGTTCTTACGAGCAGTACTTC. As protein: CASSLSSSYEQYF.

The chain employs TRBV29-1 and TRBJ1-2, with a possible D match to TRBD1 (5 bases). The CDR3 is made up of 11 amino acids. Deletions cut 7 bases from V and 5 bases from J, with 11 bases between. Germline lookup yields CDR1 SQVTM and CDR2 ANQGSEA. The CDR3 spells CSAATGYGYTF. CDR3 bases: TGCAGCGCCGCCACAGGATATGGCTACACCTTC.

This chain joins TRBV7-2 and TRBJ1-5; tentatively, D is TRBD1 (6 bases). Germline CDR1 and CDR2: SGHTA and FQGNSA. Between the trimmed V and J ends, which lost 5 bases and 6 bases, there was a span of 14 bases. CDR3 length: 14 residues. CDR3: CASSPHRAAQPQHF. The CDR3 DNA is TGTGCCAGCAGCCCACACAGGGCCGCTCAGCCCCAGCATTTT.

Here the CDR3 DNA reads TGCGCCAGCAGCCCTGGGACAGTTAGGAAAACTAATGAAAAACTGTTTTTT. It encodes CASSPGTVRKTNEKLFF. The gene calls are TRBV5-1 and TRBJ1-4; 7 nucleotides agree with TRBD1. The CDR3 consists of 17 residues. The junction had 10 bases not matched to a gene; V was cut back by 4 bases and J by 1 base. Germline CDR1 reads SGHRS; CDR2 reads YFSETQ.